Given below is one TCR beta chain in context. What it binds is not known. This sample is drawn from a study of human thymus T cells. The study's findings and limits: Thymic and blood repertoires seemed to favor certain V and J genes.

Per germline, CDR1 SGHTS and CDR2 YDEGEE. V gave up 0 bases and J gave up 2 bases; unmatched junction bases: 1. The CDR3 spans 15 residues. Thymus was obtained from resections taken during corrective heart surgery. The sample donors, healthy Finnish infants, were having corrective surgery for congenital heart defects. Measured with immunoSEQ multiplex PCR; TCRdb has only the in-frame clones, and not every one. The repertoire includes around 130,000 clones, around 94% of them detected once, and less than 0.03% sits in the top ten. The gene calls are TRBV5-8 and TRBJ2-1, with 8 bases aligning to TRBD2. The sample consisted of thymus tissue. The clonotype was recovered from a boy in the first two years of life with a congenital heart defect but otherwise immunologically healthy. CDR3 residues: CASSLERGPYNEQFF. The CDR3 nucleotides read TGTGCCAGCAGCTTGGAGCGGGGGCCCTACAATGAGCAGTTCTTC.